These T cell receptor beta chains were read from a single sample in a study of post-analysis software for immune sequencing data. MiXCR, applied by TCRdb to the PCR reads, yields one record per CDR3 protein. The repertoire holds about 540,000 distinct CDR3 sequences, with roughly 34% as singletons. Sample: blood. These receptors came from a girl aged 2-17 years with multiple sclerosis. Both conserved end residues are part of each CDR3. The D gene is left open where the match is weak. Size is omitted from some rows. Given values are once, few, many or a class for expanded clones.

j_gene: TRBJ2-7; d_gene: -; abundance: many; v_gene: TRBV20-1; CDR3aa: CSASFQEVGRVYEQYF; CDR3nt: TGCAGTGCTAGTTTCCAGGAGGTGGGAAGGGTCTACGAGCAGTACTTC
j_gene: TRBJ1-1; d_gene: -; abundance: -; v_gene: TRBV5-1; CDR3aa: CASNPLGMNTEAFF; CDR3nt: TGCGCCAGCAACCCCCTAGGGATGAACACTGAAGCTTTCTTT
j_gene: TRBJ1-6; d_gene: -; abundance: few; v_gene: TRBV3-1; CDR3aa: CASSQEFQGRDSPLHF; CDR3nt: TGTGCCAGCAGCCAAGAATTCCAGGGGAGAGATTCACCCCTCCACTTT
j_gene: TRBJ2-1; d_gene: TRBD2; abundance: -; v_gene: TRBV20-1; CDR3aa: CSAGKLLAGSSNEQFF; CDR3nt: TGCAGTGCTGGAAAATTACTAGCGGGGTCTAGCAATGAGCAGTTCTTC
j_gene: TRBJ2-1; d_gene: -; abundance: -; v_gene: TRBV7-9; CDR3aa: CASSASSGRGDRAYNEQFF; CDR3nt: TGTGCCAGCAGCGCCTCCTCCGGGAGGGGGGACAGGGCCTACAATGAGCAGTTCTTC
j_gene: TRBJ1-2; d_gene: -; abundance: once; v_gene: TRBV4-1; CDR3aa: CASSQGNVGGYGYTF; CDR3nt: TGCGCCAGCAGCCAAGGGAATGTGGGAGGCTATGGCTACACCTTC
j_gene: TRBJ2-7; d_gene: TRBD2; abundance: few; v_gene: TRBV7-9; CDR3aa: CASSLTGGIHYEQYF; CDR3nt: TGTGCCAGCAGCTTAACGGGGGGGATACACTACGAGCAGTACTTC
j_gene: TRBJ1-4; d_gene: TRBD1; abundance: -; v_gene: TRBV6-5; CDR3aa: CASSYSRGSEKLFF; CDR3nt: TGTGCCAGCAGTTACTCCAGGGGGAGTGAAAAACTGTTTTTT
j_gene: TRBJ2-3; d_gene: TRBD2; abundance: -; v_gene: TRBV2; CDR3aa: CASRYPSGGGDTQYF; CDR3nt: TGTGCCAGCAGGTACCCTAGCGGGGGAGGAGATACGCAGTATTTT
j_gene: TRBJ2-7; d_gene: TRBD1; abundance: few; v_gene: TRBV4-1; CDR3aa: CASSLPGQGPYNEQYF; CDR3nt: TGCGCCAGCAGCCTCCCCGGACAGGGTCCATACAATGAGCAGTACTTC
j_gene: TRBJ2-5; d_gene: TRBD2; abundance: few; v_gene: TRBV5-1; CDR3aa: CASSFNAGGFNEQYF; CDR3nt: TGCGCCAGCAGCTTTAATGCGGGAGGGTTCAATGAGCAGTACTTC
j_gene: TRBJ2-7; d_gene: -; abundance: -; v_gene: TRBV20-1; CDR3aa: CSANEKDGPSSYEQYF; CDR3nt: TGCAGTGCTAATGAAAAGGACGGACCTAGCTCCTACGAGCAGTACTTC
j_gene: TRBJ2-1; d_gene: -; abundance: -; v_gene: TRBV12-3/TRBV12-4; CDR3aa: CASSPESRNNEQFF; CDR3nt: TGTGCCAGCAGTCCTGAGTCTAGAAACAATGAGCAGTTCTTC
j_gene: TRBJ1-1; d_gene: -; abundance: -; v_gene: TRBV3-1; CDR3aa: CASSQDNRWNTEAFF; CDR3nt: TGTGCCAGCAGCCAAGATAACCGCTGGAACACTGAAGCTTTCTTT
j_gene: TRBJ2-2; d_gene: TRBD2; abundance: -; v_gene: TRBV7-2; CDR3aa: CASRSRGGYTRELFF; CDR3nt: TGTGCCAGCAGATCGCGGGGGGGGTACACCAGGGAGCTGTTTTTT
j_gene: TRBJ2-5; d_gene: -; abundance: -; v_gene: TRBV6-1; CDR3aa: CASSIRGGRAGETQYF; CDR3nt: TGTGCCAGCAGTATCAGAGGCGGCAGGGCGGGTGAGACCCAGTACTTC
j_gene: TRBJ1-2; d_gene: -; abundance: few; v_gene: TRBV6-5; CDR3aa: CASSYDLGGSVYGYTF; CDR3nt: TGTGCCAGCAGTTACGATTTAGGAGGGTCCGTCTATGGCTACACCTTC
j_gene: TRBJ1-2; d_gene: -; abundance: -; v_gene: TRBV5-6; CDR3aa: CASSLKIQYYTF; CDR3nt: TGTGCCAGCAGCTTGAAGATCCAATACTACACCTTC
j_gene: TRBJ1-1; d_gene: TRBD1; abundance: -; v_gene: TRBV10-3; CDR3aa: CAISDHTDRGGTEAFF; CDR3nt: TGTGCCATCAGTGACCACACCGACAGGGGCGGTACTGAAGCTTTCTTT
j_gene: TRBJ2-2; d_gene: -; abundance: once; v_gene: TRBV5-1; CDR3aa: CASSLDVGTGELFF; CDR3nt: TGCGCCAGCAGCTTGGATGTCGGTACCGGGGAGCTGTTTTTT
j_gene: TRBJ2-3; d_gene: TRBD2; abundance: few; v_gene: TRBV5-1; CDR3aa: CASSLTSGGSSTDTQYF; CDR3nt: TGCGCCAGCAGCTTGACTAGCGGGGGCTCGAGCACAGATACGCAGTATTTT
j_gene: TRBJ2-7; d_gene: TRBD1; abundance: -; v_gene: TRBV2; CDR3aa: CASSDGTGYYEQYF; CDR3nt: TGTGCCAGCAGTGACGGGACAGGGTACTACGAGCAGTACTTC
j_gene: TRBJ1-2; d_gene: -; abundance: -; v_gene: TRBV12-3/TRBV12-4; CDR3aa: CASSLYPETRFYGYTF; CDR3nt: TGTGCCAGCAGTTTATATCCGGAGACTCGGTTCTATGGCTACACCTTC
j_gene: TRBJ1-2; d_gene: TRBD1; abundance: few; v_gene: TRBV7-9; CDR3aa: CASSLIQGAGGYTF; CDR3nt: TGTGCCAGCAGCTTAATACAGGGGGCCGGTGGCTACACCTTC
j_gene: TRBJ1-2; d_gene: -; abundance: few; v_gene: TRBV5-1; CDR3aa: CASSLDRTSLGYTF; CDR3nt: TGCGCCAGCAGCTTGGATCGGACCTCCCTTGGCTACACCTTC
j_gene: TRBJ2-3; d_gene: TRBD2; abundance: -; v_gene: TRBV4-1; CDR3aa: CASSQVAGVFTDTQYF; CDR3nt: TGCGCCAGCAGCCAAGTAGCGGGGGTTTTCACAGATACGCAGTATTTT
j_gene: TRBJ2-1; d_gene: -; abundance: few; v_gene: TRBV7-2; CDR3aa: CASSLAGRANEQFF; CDR3nt: TGTGCCAGCAGCTTAGCGGGGCGGGCCAATGAGCAGTTCTTC
j_gene: TRBJ2-5; d_gene: -; abundance: few; v_gene: TRBV15; CDR3aa: CATSRDLGPETQYF; CDR3nt: TGTGCCACCAGCAGAGATCTGGGGCCGGAGACCCAGTACTTC
j_gene: TRBJ2-5; d_gene: -; abundance: few; v_gene: TRBV5-1; CDR3aa: CASSLDKETQYF; CDR3nt: TGCGCCAGCAGCTTGGATAAGGAGACCCAGTACTTC
j_gene: TRBJ2-5; d_gene: TRBD1; abundance: -; v_gene: TRBV11-3; CDR3aa: CASSATGVRETQYF; CDR3nt: TGTGCCAGCAGCGCGACAGGGGTAAGGGAGACCCAGTACTTC
j_gene: TRBJ2-7; d_gene: -; abundance: -; v_gene: TRBV6-2/TRBV6-3; CDR3aa: CASSYLRQTYEQYF; CDR3nt: TGTGCCAGCAGTTACCTAAGACAGACCTACGAGCAGTACTTC
j_gene: TRBJ2-7; d_gene: -; abundance: -; v_gene: TRBV5-1; CDR3aa: CASSLDLGRISYEQYF; CDR3nt: TGCGCCAGCAGCTTGGACCTTGGGCGGATCTCCTACGAGCAGTACTTC
j_gene: TRBJ2-1; d_gene: TRBD1; abundance: -; v_gene: TRBV5-1; CDR3aa: CASSSNTGTAYNEQFF; CDR3nt: TGCGCCAGCAGCTCAAATACCGGGACAGCCTACAATGAGCAGTTCTTC
j_gene: TRBJ2-5; d_gene: -; abundance: few; v_gene: TRBV27; CDR3aa: CASSMGVPETQYF; CDR3nt: TGTGCCAGCAGTATGGGGGTCCCCGAGACCCAGTACTTC
j_gene: TRBJ2-5; d_gene: TRBD1; abundance: -; v_gene: TRBV5-1; CDR3aa: CASSPDRGLGETQYF; CDR3nt: TGCGCCAGCAGTCCCGACAGGGGGCTTGGAGAGACCCAGTACTTC
j_gene: TRBJ2-7; d_gene: -; abundance: -; v_gene: TRBV25-1; CDR3aa: CASSELGRQTYEQYF; CDR3nt: TGTGCCAGCAGTGAATTGGGCAGGCAGACCTACGAGCAGTACTTC
j_gene: TRBJ2-7; d_gene: -; abundance: -; v_gene: TRBV7-2; CDR3aa: CASSLVDELYEQYF; CDR3nt: TGTGCCAGCAGCTTAGTTGACGAACTCTACGAGCAGTACTTC